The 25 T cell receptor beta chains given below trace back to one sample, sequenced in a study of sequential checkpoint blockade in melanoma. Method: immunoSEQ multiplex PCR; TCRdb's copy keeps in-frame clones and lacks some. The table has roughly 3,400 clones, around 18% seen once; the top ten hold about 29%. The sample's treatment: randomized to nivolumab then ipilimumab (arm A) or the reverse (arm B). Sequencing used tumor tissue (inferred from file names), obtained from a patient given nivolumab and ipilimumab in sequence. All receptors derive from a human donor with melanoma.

In DNA form, the CDR3 reads TGTGCCAGCAGGGTCACAGATACGCAGTATTTT. Its translation: CASRVTDTQYF. The chain is built from TRBV6-7 and TRBJ2-3; D uncertain. TRBV6-7 is an ORF; its function is uncertain. Trimming removed 6 bases at V and 2 bases at J, with 3 bases between. The CDR3 extends over 11 amino acids.

The CDR3 DNA sequence: TGCGCCAGCAGCTTGGAGCTTGACAGGGGTCCTAATCAGCCCCAGCATTTT. This codes for CASSLELDRGPNQPQHF. This chain joins TRBV5-1 and TRBJ1-5, with 8 bases aligning to TRBD1. Germline CDR1 reads SGHRS; CDR2 reads YFSETQ. Trimming took 0 bases from V and 4 from J; bases not matched to a gene: 9. The CDR3 sequence is 17 residues long.

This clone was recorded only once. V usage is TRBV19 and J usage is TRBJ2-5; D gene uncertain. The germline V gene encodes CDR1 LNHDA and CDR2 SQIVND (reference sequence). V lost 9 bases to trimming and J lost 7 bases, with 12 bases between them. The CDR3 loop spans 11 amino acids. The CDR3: CARRIYGTQYF. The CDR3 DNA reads TGTGCCAGAAGGATTTATGGGACCCAGTACTTC.

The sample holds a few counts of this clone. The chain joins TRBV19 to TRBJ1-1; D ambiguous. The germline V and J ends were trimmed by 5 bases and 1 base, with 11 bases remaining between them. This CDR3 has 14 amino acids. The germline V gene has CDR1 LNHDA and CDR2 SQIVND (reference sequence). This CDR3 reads CASSFAAGNTEAFF. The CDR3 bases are TGTGCCAGTAGTTTTGCCGCAGGGAACACTGAAGCTTTCTTT.

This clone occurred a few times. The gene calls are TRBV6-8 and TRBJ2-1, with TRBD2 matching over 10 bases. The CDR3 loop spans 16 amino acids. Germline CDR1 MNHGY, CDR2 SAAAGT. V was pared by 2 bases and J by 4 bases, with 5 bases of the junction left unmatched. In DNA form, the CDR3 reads TGTGCCAGCAGTTACCGATCTAGCGGGGGTTACAATGAGCAGTTCTTC. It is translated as CASSYRSSGGYNEQFF.

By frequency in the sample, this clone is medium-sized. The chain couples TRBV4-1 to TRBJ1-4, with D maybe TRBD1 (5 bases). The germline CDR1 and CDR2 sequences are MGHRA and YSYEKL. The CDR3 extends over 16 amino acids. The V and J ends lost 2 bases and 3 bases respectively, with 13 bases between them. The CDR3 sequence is CASSQPRGWANEKLFF. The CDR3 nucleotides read TGCGCCAGCAGCCAACCGCGGGGGTGGGCTAATGAAAAACTGTTTTTT.

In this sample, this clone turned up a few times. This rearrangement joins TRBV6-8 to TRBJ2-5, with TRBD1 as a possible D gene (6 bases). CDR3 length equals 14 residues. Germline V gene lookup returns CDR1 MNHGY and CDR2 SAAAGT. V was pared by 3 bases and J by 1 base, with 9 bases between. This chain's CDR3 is CASSYMTGQETQYF. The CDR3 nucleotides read TGTGCCAGCAGTTATATGACAGGCCAAGAGACCCAGTACTTC.

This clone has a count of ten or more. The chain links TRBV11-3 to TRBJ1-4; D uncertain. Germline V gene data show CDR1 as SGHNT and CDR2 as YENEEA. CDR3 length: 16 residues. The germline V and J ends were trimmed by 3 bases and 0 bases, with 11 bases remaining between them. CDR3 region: CASSFRATATNEKLFF. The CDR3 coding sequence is TGTGCCAGCAGCTTTAGAGCAACCGCAACTAATGAAAAACTGTTTTTT.

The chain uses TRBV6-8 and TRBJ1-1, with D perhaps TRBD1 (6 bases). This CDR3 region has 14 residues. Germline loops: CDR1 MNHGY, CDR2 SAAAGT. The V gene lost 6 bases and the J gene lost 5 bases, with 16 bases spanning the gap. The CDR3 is CASREAQGRTEAFF. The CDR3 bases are TGTGCCAGCAGAGAGGCCCAGGGGAGAACTGAAGCTTTCTTT.

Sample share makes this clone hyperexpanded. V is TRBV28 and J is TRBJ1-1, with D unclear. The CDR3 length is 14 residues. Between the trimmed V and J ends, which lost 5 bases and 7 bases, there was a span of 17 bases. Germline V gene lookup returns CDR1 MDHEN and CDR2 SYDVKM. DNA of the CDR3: TGTGCCAGCAGTCCCACTTCGGCCAGTGGTGAAGCTTTCTTT. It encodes CASSPTSASGEAFF.

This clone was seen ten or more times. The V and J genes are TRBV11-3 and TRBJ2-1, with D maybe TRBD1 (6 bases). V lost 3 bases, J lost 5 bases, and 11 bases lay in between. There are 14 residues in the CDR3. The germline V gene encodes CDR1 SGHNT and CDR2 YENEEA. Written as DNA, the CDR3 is TGTGCCAGCAGCTTTGGGACAAGGGACAATGAGCAGTTCTTC. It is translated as CASSFGTRDNEQFF.

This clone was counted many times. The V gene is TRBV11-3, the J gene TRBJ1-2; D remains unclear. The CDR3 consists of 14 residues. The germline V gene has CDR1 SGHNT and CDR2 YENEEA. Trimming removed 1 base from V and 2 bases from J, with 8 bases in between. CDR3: CASSLVGVNYGYTF. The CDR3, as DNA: TGTGCCAGCAGCTTAGTAGGCGTGAACTATGGCTACACCTTC.

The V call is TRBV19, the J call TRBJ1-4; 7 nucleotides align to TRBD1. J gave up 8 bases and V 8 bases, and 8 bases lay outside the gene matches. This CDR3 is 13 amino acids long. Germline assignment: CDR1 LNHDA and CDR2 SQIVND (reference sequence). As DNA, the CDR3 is TGTGCCAGTCGACAGGGATTTAGAGAAAAACTGTTTTTT. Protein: CASRQGFREKLFF.

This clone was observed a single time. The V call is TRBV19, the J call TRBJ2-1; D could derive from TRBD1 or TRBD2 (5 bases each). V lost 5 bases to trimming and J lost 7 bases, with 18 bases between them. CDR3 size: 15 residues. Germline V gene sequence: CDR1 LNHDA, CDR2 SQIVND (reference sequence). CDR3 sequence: CASSSGLLVWNEQFF. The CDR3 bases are TGTGCCAGTAGTTCGGGGCTTTTGGTTTGGAATGAGCAGTTCTTC.

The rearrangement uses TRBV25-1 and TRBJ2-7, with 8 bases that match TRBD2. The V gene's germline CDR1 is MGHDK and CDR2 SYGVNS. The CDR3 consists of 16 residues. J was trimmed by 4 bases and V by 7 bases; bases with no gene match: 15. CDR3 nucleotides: TGTGCCAGCAATTGGCGGGGGGCGTCTTGGAAGTACGAGCAGTACGTC. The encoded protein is CASNWRGASWKYEQYV.

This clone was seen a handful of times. The CDR3 reads CASSVGVVTEAFF. CDR3 DNA: TGTGCCAGCAGCGTAGGGGTTGTCACCGAAGCTTTCTTT. The gene calls are TRBV6-8 and TRBJ1-1, with TRBD1 as a possible D gene (5 bases). CDR1 MNHGY and CDR2 SAAAGT come from the germline V gene. The CDR3 is 13 residues long. V was clipped by 6 bases and J by 8 bases, with 16 bases between them.

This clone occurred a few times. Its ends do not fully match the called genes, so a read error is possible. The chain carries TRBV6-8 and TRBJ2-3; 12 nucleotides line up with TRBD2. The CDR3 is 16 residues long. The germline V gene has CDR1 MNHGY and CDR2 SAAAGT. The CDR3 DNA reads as TGTGCCAGCAGTGACTCTAGCGGGGGGGGCACAGATACGCAGTATTTT. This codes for CASSDSSGGGTDTQYF.

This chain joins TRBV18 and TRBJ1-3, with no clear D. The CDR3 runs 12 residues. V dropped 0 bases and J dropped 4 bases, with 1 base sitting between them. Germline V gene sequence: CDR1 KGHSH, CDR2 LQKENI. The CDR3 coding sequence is TGTGCCAGCTCACCACCGGGAAACACCATATATTTT. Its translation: CASSPPGNTIYF.

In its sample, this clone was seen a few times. CDR3 coding DNA: TGTGCCAGCAGCTCCCGACTAGCGGGGGTGAGGGAGACCCAGTACTTC. Protein product: CASSSRLAGVRETQYF. The chain carries TRBV11-3 and TRBJ2-5; 12 bases agree with TRBD2. CDR3 length: 16 residues. Germline trimming cut 4 bases from V and 5 bases from J; bases unmatched to any gene: 8. CDR1 SGHNT and CDR2 YENEEA come from the germline V gene.

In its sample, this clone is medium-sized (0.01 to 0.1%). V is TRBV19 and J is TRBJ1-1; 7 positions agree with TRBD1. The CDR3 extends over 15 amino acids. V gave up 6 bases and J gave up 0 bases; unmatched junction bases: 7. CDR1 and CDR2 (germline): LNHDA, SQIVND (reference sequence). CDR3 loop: CASSWGQLMNTEAFF. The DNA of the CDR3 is TGTGCCAGTAGCTGGGGACAGCTCATGAACACTGAAGCTTTCTTT.

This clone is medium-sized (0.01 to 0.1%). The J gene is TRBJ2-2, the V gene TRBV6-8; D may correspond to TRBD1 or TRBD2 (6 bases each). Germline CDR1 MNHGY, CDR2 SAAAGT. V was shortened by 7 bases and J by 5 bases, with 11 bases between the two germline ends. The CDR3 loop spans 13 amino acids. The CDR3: CASKGDLTGELFF. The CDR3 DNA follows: TGTGCCAGCAAGGGGGACTTGACCGGGGAGCTGTTTTTT.

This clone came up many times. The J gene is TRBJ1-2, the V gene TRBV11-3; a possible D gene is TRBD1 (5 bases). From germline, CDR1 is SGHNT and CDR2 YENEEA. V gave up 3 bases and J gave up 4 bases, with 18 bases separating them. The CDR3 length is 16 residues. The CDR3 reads CASSLGLGTALYGYTF. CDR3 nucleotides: TGTGCCAGCAGCTTGGGGCTAGGGACGGCACTCTATGGCTACACCTTC.

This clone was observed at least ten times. The CDR3 bases are TGTGCCAGCAGCCCCGGCGGAAGGGGGCTAGACTACACCTTC. This gives the protein CASSPGGRGLDYTF. This chain uses TRBV11-3 with TRBJ1-2; 7 bases fit TRBD1. Per germline, CDR1 SGHNT and CDR2 YENEEA. V was pared by 5 bases and J by 10 bases, with 13 bases of the junction left unmatched. There are 14 residues in the CDR3.

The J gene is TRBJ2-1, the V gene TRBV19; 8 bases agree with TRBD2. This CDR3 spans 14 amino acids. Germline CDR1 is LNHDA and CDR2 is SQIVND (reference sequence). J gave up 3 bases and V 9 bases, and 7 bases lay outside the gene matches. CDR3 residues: CASSVGGGYNEQFF. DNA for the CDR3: TGTGCCAGCAGTGTCGGGGGGGGCTACAATGAGCAGTTCTTC.

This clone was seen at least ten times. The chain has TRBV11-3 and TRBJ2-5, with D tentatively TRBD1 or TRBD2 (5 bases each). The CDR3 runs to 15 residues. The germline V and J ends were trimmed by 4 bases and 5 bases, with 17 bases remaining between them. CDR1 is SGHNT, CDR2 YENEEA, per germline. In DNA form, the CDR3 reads TGTGCCAGCAGCTCCTTTCGAGGGACGAAGGAGACCCAGTACTTC. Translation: CASSSFRGTKETQYF.